This paragraph reports one T cell receptor (beta chain). Its antigen is not known. The time point was: longitudinal time-point 1 (baseline). For the unsorted libraries, 2 million PBMCs stored at -80 C served as input. This specimen comes from a study of neurological immune-mediated disorders. This CDR3 has 12 residues. V was cut by 7 bases and J by 10 bases, with 17 bases left in between. Per germline, CDR1 SQVTM and CDR2 ANQGSEA. Template-switch 5'RACE cDNA synthesis added a 10-nucleotide unique molecular identifier. Every sequencing run drew on 15-18 subjects and yielded over 190 million TCR-beta sequences. TCRdb fed the 5' RACE reads into MiXCR, producing one record per CDR3 protein. Of about 71,000 distinct CDR3 sequences detected, roughly a tenth appear once; the ten largest clones hold approximately 9.6%. General study results and limits: Private repertoires in all groups were suggested by the absence of shared CDR3 amino acid sequences among expanded clones across subjects.

The chain combines TRBV29-1 with TRBJ2-1; D possibly corresponds to TRBD2 (6 bases). The sample comprised PBMCs. This receptor was obtained from a man aged 25 to 40 in good health. CDR3 region: CSAVAEEGEQFF. CDR3 coding DNA: TGCAGCGCCGTAGCGGAAGAGGGAGAGCAGTTCTTC.